Each of the 8 T cell receptor beta chains below was sequenced from the same sample in a study of blood T cell repertoires in COVID-19 (dated by TCRdb to about 2020). Library preparation employed the immunoSEQ multiplex PCR assay. This immuneACCESS table, as held by TCRdb, lists in-frame sequences with V and J called but not all clones. Of the missing ones, under half trace to an unresolved V gene in checked studies; the others have no known cause. A total of approximately 310,000 clones appear in this sample, 80% to 90% of them only once. Together, the top ten hold approximately 7.8% of the sample. The sequenced sample was peripheral blood. The receptor source for this set is a woman aged 45-59 years who had recovered from COVID-19.

In DNA form, the CDR3 reads TGTGCCAGCAGTTACTCTCCAGCGAGCATTCAGTACTTC. This gives the protein CASSYSPASIQYF. The chain links TRBV6-5 to TRBJ2-4; D not certain. V shed 0 bases and J shed 9 bases, with 9 bases lying between them. This CDR3 is built from 13 residues. CDR1 MNHEY and CDR2 SVGAGI come from the germline V gene.

The rearrangement joins TRBV3-1 (or the pseudogene TRBV3-2) to TRBJ1-2, with a weak D call TRBD1 (5 bases). Germline CDR1 and CDR2: LGHDT and YNNKEL (reference sequence). The CDR3 has 12 residues. V lost 4 bases and J lost 8, with 11 bases in between. This CDR3 is CASSLTESGYTF. The CDR3 region has the DNA TGTGCCAGCAGCCTGACAGAATCCGGCTACACCTTC.

The chain is built from TRBV20-1 and TRBJ1-2; the D gene is possibly TRBD1 (6 bases). Trimming cost V 3 bases and J 8 bases, with 22 bases left between them. CDR3 length: 15 residues. CDR1 is DFQATT, CDR2 SNEGSKA, per germline (reference sequence). The CDR3 DNA reads TGCAGTGCTAGTTTGGACAGAGCAAACCTGGTAGGCTACACCTTC. This sequence encodes CSASLDRANLVGYTF.

This chain uses TRBV11-3 with TRBJ2-5; TRBD2 matches at 8 bases. The CDR3 is 15 residues long. The germline gives CDR1 SGHNT, CDR2 YENEEA. Unmatched junction bases numbered 4, after V lost 1 base and J lost 3 bases. CDR3 sequence (DNA): TGTGCCAGCAGCTTAGGTGTTAGCGGGGAAGAGACCCAGTACTTC. Protein sequence: CASSLGVSGEETQYF. The entire variable domain, with the rest obtained from reference TRBV11-3 and TRBJ2-5, is as follows: EAGVVQSPRYKIIEKKQPVAFWCNPISGHNTLYWYLQNLGQGPELLIRYENEEAVDDSQLPKDRFSAERLKGVDSTLKIQPAELGDSAVYLCASSLGVSGEETQYFGPGTRLLVL.

J is TRBJ1-1 and V is TRBV28; 7 bases fit TRBD1. Looked up from germline, CDR1 is MDHEN and CDR2 is SYDVKM. The J segment lost 8 bases and the V segment lost 2 bases, leaving 11 bases of the junction unmatched. The CDR3 extends over 15 amino acids. Here the CDR3 reads CASSLQTLTGTEAFF. The CDR3 region has the DNA TGTGCCAGCAGTTTACAAACTCTGACAGGGACCGAAGCTTTCTTT. Complete variable domain (other parts from reference TRBV28 and TRBJ1-1): DVKVTQSSRYLVKRTGEKVFLECVQDMDHENMFWYRQDPGLGLRLIYFSYDVKMKEKGDIPEGYSVSREKKERFSLILESASTNQTSMYLCASSLQTLTGTEAFFGQGTRLTVV.

The gene calls are TRBV5-8 and TRBJ2-5; 7 nucleotides line up with TRBD2. Unmatched junction bases numbered 8, after V lost 1 base and J lost 2 bases. Germline lookup yields CDR1 SGHTS and CDR2 YDEGEE. CDR3 size: 16 residues. The CDR3 spells CASSLSVGLVQETQYF. The CDR3 bases are TGTGCCAGCAGCTTGTCAGTCGGACTAGTACAAGAGACCCAGTACTTC.

The chain joins TRBV29-1 to TRBJ1-5; a possible D gene is TRBD1 (6 bases). There are 15 residues in the CDR3. V was clipped by 6 bases and J by 1 base, with 16 bases between them. CDR1 and CDR2 (germline): SQVTM, ANQGSEA. The CDR3 coding sequence is TGCAGCGTGATACTCGACAGGATGAGCAATCAGCCCCAGCATTTT. It specifies CSVILDRMSNQPQHF.

The V and J genes are TRBV15 and TRBJ1-1, with D perhaps matching TRBD1 (5 bases). This CDR3 is 15 amino acids long. V gave up 0 bases and J gave up 1 base, with 9 bases separating them. CDR1 is LNHNV and CDR2 is YYDKDF in the germline V gene (reference sequence). CDR3: CATSRDPRGNTEAFF. The CDR3, as DNA: TGTGCCACCAGCAGAGATCCTAGGGGGAACACTGAAGCTTTCTTT.